These T cell receptor beta chains were read from a single sample in a study of T cell clones after liver transplantation. TCRdb's copy holds only in-frame clones and misses some; the assay was immunoSEQ multiplex PCR. The top ten hold 20% to 30% of the sample, which has about 33,000 clones, around 94% seen once. This sample comprised CD8+ T cells from blood, obtained 12 months after liver transplant. The origin of the receptors is a human patient who received a liver transplant. Some T cells may be transferred from the graft donor. The conserved cysteine and the conserved F or W are not part of the CDR3 here. The order of the fields is V gene, D gene, J gene, CDR3 protein. The D gene is left open where the match is weak.

V: TRBV7-9; D: NA; J: TRBJ1-2; CDR3: ASSQDYTRGYT
V: TRBV28; D: TRBD1; J: TRBJ2-7; CDR3: ASSLTGVSYEQY
V: TRBV4-3; D: NA; J: TRBJ1-4; CDR3: ASSQDRWGRSEKLF
V: TRBV27; D: NA; J: TRBJ1-5; CDR3: ASSTLAGAQPQH
V: TRBV9; D: TRBD1; J: TRBJ2-2; CDR3: ASSAGTGTNTGELF
V: TRBV19; D: NA; J: TRBJ1-2; CDR3: ASSINEEINYGYT
V: TRBV27; D: NA; J: TRBJ2-7; CDR3: ASSMTALYEQY
V: TRBV5-8; D: NA; J: TRBJ1-5; CDR3: ASFGRHQPQH
V: TRBV9; D: NA; J: TRBJ1-1; CDR3: ASSVARNTEAF
V: TRBV19; D: NA; J: TRBJ2-1; CDR3: ASSIFPSGGTYNEQF
V: TRBV27; D: NA; J: TRBJ2-7; CDR3: ASSITGMVYEQY
V: TRBV21-1; D: NA; J: TRBJ1-5; CDR3: ASSKRRPQH
V: TRBV19; D: NA; J: TRBJ2-1; CDR3: ASSWDGTYNEQF
V: TRBV5-1; D: TRBD2; J: TRBJ2-3; CDR3: ASSPTVGGADTQY
V: TRBV6-6; D: NA; J: TRBJ2-3; CDR3: ASSYGGAHTDTQY
V: TRBV27; D: NA; J: TRBJ2-7; CDR3: ASSHSVHEQY
V: TRBV7-9; D: TRBD1; J: TRBJ2-3; CDR3: ASSLFGRGSTDTQY
V: TRBV9; D: TRBD2; J: TRBJ2-1; CDR3: ASSVGAGTYNEQF
V: TRBV5-6; D: NA; J: TRBJ2-1; CDR3: ASKDSSYNEQF
V: TRBV2; D: TRBD2; J: TRBJ2-7; CDR3: ASAGGHEQY
V: TRBV25-1; D: TRBD1; J: TRBJ2-7; CDR3: ASTTGGEQY
V: TRBV10-1; D: NA; J: TRBJ2-7; CDR3: ASSESSVGVSYEQY
V: TRBV10-3; D: NA; J: TRBJ2-7; CDR3: AITDRYSYEQY
V: TRBV4-1; D: NA; J: TRBJ1-6; CDR3: ASSQETGSYNSPLH
V: TRBV4-1; D: NA; J: TRBJ2-3; CDR3: ASSQVVYQDTDTQY
V: TRBV9; D: NA; J: TRBJ2-1; CDR3: ASGSPGGNEQF
V: TRBV19; D: TRBD1; J: TRBJ2-1; CDR3: ASSIEQGAREQF
V: TRBV2; D: NA; J: TRBJ1-1; CDR3: ASSYPRAF
V: TRBV28; D: NA; J: TRBJ2-5; CDR3: ASSWGLQETQY
V: TRBV11-2; D: NA; J: TRBJ2-1; CDR3: ASSLDRLDEQF
V: TRBV6-1; D: NA; J: TRBJ2-7; CDR3: ASSVNPSAHYEQY
V: TRBV5-6; D: NA; J: TRBJ2-3; CDR3: ASSLDTDTQY
V: TRBV7-2; D: NA; J: TRBJ2-2; CDR3: ASSLAGELF
V: TRBV28; D: TRBD2; J: TRBJ2-7; CDR3: ASSLLAGPSYEQY
V: TRBV19; D: TRBD2; J: TRBJ2-3; CDR3: ASSWGGGTDTQY
V: TRBV5-1; D: NA; J: TRBJ1-4; CDR3: ASSFPPGGSNEKLF
V: TRBV2; D: TRBD2; J: TRBJ2-7; CDR3: ASSDAPSGPYEQY
V: TRBV29-1; D: NA; J: TRBJ2-1; CDR3: SVVGWTYNEQF
V: TRBV27; D: NA; J: TRBJ1-1; CDR3: ASSLSAGINTEAF
V: TRBV4-2; D: NA; J: TRBJ2-2; CDR3: ASSPDGDAGVTGELF
V: TRBV6-5; D: NA; J: TRBJ2-7; CDR3: ASSYSTTGYEQY
V: TRBV7-9; D: TRBD1; J: TRBJ2-1; CDR3: ASSSWTGGSDEQF
V: TRBV27; D: TRBD2; J: TRBJ2-3; CDR3: ASRVLAGGFEDTQY
V: TRBV6-1; D: TRBD2; J: TRBJ2-7; CDR3: ASSVTSGIYEQY
V: TRBV27; D: NA; J: TRBJ2-5; CDR3: ASSKRTGRREGLETQY
V: TRBV7-2; D: TRBD2; J: TRBJ2-2; CDR3: ASSMTSGRAYSGELF
V: TRBV7-3; D: TRBD1; J: TRBJ2-3; CDR3: ASSGTGGTDTQY
V: TRBV11-3; D: TRBD1; J: TRBJ1-2; CDR3: ASSPPTGGGYT
V: TRBV27; D: NA; J: TRBJ2-7; CDR3: ASRGDGGQSSYEQY
V: TRBV5-4; D: NA; J: TRBJ2-7; CDR3: ASSLLVNDEQY